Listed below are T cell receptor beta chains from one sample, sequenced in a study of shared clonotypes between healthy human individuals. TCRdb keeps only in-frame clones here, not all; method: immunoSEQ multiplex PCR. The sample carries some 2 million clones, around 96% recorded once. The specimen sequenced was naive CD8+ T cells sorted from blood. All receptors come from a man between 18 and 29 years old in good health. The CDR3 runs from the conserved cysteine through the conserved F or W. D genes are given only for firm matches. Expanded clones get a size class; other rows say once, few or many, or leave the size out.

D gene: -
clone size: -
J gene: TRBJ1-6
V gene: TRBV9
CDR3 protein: CASSQGTSNSPLHF
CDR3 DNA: TGTGCCAGCAGCCAGGGGACGAGTAATTCACCCCTCCACTTT

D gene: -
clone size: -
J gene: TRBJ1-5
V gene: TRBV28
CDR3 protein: CASSPLPSNQPQHF
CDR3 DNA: TGTGCCAGCAGCCCTCTACCTAGCAATCAGCCCCAGCATTTT

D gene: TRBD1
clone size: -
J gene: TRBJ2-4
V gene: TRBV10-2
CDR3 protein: CASSEVRGETGTFFSKNIQYF
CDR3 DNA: TGCGCCAGCAGTGAAGTTCGGGGAGAGACAGGGACCTTTTTCTCCAAAAACATTCAGTACTTC

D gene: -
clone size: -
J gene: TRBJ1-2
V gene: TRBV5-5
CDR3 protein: CASSPGWASANYGYTF
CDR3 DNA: TGTGCCAGCAGCCCGGGGTGGGCATCCGCTAACTATGGCTACACCTTC

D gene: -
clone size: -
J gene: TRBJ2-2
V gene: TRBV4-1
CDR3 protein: CASSTTPGGLMTGELFF
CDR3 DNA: TGCGCCAGCAGCACTACCCCGGGGGGCCTTATGACCGGGGAGCTGTTTTTT

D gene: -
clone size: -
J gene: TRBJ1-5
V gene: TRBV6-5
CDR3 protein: CASQSDLGHQPQHF
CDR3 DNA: TGTGCCAGCCAAAGCGACTTGGGGCATCAGCCCCAGCATTTT

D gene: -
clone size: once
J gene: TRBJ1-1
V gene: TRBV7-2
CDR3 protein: CASSLGLGLEAFF
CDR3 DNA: TGTGCCAGCAGCTTAGGACTAGGGTTGGAAGCTTTCTTT

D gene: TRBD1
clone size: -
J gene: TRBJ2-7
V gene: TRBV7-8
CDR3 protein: CASSLSQGVRYEQYF
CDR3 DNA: TGTGCCAGCAGCTTATCGCAGGGGGTAAGGTACGAGCAGTACTTC

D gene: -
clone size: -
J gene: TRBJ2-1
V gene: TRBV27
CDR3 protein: CASSLYRSYNEQFF
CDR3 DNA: TGTGCCAGCAGTTTATACCGCTCCTACAATGAGCAGTTCTTC

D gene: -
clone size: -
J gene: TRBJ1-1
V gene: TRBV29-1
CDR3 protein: CSVEDSAPYAFF
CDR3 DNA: TGCAGCGTTGAAGATAGTGCGCCATACGCTTTCTTT

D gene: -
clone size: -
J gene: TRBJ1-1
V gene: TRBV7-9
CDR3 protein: CASSLGDTLNTEAFF
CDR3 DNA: TGTGCCAGCAGCTTAGGGGACACATTAAACACTGAAGCTTTCTTT

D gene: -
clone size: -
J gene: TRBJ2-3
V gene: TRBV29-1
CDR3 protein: CSLEHSEGEDTQYF
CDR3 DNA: TGCAGCCTGGAGCATTCGGAGGGTGAGGATACGCAGTATTTT

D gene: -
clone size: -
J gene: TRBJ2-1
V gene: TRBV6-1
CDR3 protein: CASSEIFNEQFF
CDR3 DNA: TGTGCCAGCAGTGAAATATTTAATGAGCAGTTCTTC

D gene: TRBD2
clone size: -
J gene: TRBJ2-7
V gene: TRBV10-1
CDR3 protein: CASSDGLAGNEQYF
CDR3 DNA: TGCGCCAGCAGTGATGGGCTAGCGGGAAACGAGCAGTACTTC

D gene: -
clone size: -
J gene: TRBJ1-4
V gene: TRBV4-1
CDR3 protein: CASSQESPRGEKLFF
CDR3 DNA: TGCGCCAGCAGCCAAGAATCTCCTCGGGGCGAAAAACTGTTTTTT

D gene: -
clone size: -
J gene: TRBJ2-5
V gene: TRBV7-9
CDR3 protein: CASSSGARETQYF
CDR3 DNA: TGTGCCAGCAGCTCAGGGGCGAGGGAGACCCAGTACTTC